The present T cell receptor beta chain was sequenced within a study of shared clonotypes between healthy human individuals. Sequencing used immunoSEQ multiplex PCR; TCRdb keeps in-frame clones, though not all of them. The data show around 720,000 clones, around 73% seen once. V lost 5 bases, J lost 5 bases, and 17 bases lay in between. CDR1 is MNHEY, CDR2 SMNVEV, per germline (reference sequence). The CDR3 has 15 amino acids. This clone was recorded at least ten times. This TCR was recovered from a woman in her twenties or thirties in good health. This chain connects TRBV27 to TRBJ2-3, with D perhaps matching TRBD1 or TRBD2 (5 bases each). What was sequenced was memory CD4+ T cells sorted from blood. The subset was: CD45RA-negative fraction. This chain's CDR3 is CASSRTRVGRDTQYF. CDR3 coding DNA: TGTGCCAGCAGTCGAACCAGGGTTGGGAGAGATACGCAGTATTTT.